This entry is about one TCR beta chain. As handled by the study authors: By means of reference gene primer amplification, nucleated cell counts were estimated. The repertoire was sequenced with immunoSEQ multiplex PCR; TCRdb's copy has only in-frame clones and lacks some. From that table come the V and J calls and clone size; the DNA was used to work out D and trimming. The data hold 76,000 or so clones, with around nine tenths observed a single time. This sample is part of a study of blood T cell repertoires in COVID-19. Overall study: Donors in the United States, Italy and Spain gave samples during acute or convalescent COVID-19. The cDNA or gDNA used as material had been derived from T cells, B-cell-depleted T cells, or PBMCs.

The CDR3 extends over 16 amino acids. V was cut by 3 bases and J by 4 bases, with 19 bases left in between. The germline gives CDR1 SGHRS, CDR2 YFSETQ. This chain connects TRBV5-1 to TRBJ2-5; tentative D call: TRBD2 (6 bases). The material sequenced was peripheral blood. The sequence was collected from a man between 25 and 39 years old with acute or convalescent COVID-19. The CDR3 is CASSSGGGTSRETQYF. CDR3 DNA sequence: TGCGCCAGCAGCTCGGGTGGGGGGACCTCCCGAGAGACCCAGTACTTC.